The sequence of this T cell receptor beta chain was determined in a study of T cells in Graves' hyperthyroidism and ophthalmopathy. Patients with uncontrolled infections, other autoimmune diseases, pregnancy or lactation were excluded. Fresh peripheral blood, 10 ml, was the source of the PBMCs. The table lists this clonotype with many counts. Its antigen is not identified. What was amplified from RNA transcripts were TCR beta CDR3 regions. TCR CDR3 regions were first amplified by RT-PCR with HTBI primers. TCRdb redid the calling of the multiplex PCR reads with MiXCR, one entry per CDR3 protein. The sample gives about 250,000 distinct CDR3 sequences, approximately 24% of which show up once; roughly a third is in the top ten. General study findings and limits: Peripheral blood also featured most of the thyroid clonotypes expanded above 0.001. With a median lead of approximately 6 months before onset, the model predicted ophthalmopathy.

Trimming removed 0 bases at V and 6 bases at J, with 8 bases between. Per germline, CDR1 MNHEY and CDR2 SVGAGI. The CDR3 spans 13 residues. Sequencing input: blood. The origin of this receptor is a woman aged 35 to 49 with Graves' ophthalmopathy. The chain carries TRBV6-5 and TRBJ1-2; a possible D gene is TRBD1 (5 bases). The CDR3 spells CASSYSGENGYTF. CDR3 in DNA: TGTGCCAGCAGTTACTCGGGGGAGAATGGCTACACCTTC.